This T cell receptor (beta chain) stems from a study of CD8 T cells in ankylosing spondylitis. Broader study findings: Reports say disease-linked clones showed up significantly more in matched ankylosing spondylitis synovial fluid.

Making use of molecular barcodes, quantitative 5'-RACE generated TCR beta libraries. TCRdb recomputed calls from the 5' RACE reads with MiXCR, one row per CDR3 protein. The data hold tens of thousands of distinct CDR3 sequences, with about 10% observed a single time. This clonotype appeared many times. Its antigen is unknown. The sequenced sample consisted of blood, either unsorted or a sorted T cell fraction (not recorded which). The receptor's source is a male donor with ankylosing spondylitis or in good health (not recorded which).

As DNA, the CDR3 is TGTGCCAGCAGCCCCATTAGCCTGGATTACAATGAGCAGTTCTTC. Its translation: CASSPISLDYNEQFF. This chain uses TRBV12-3 or TRBV12-4 with TRBJ2-1; D remains ambiguous. Trimming took 6 bases from V and 4 from J, leaving 16 bases between them. CDR3 length equals 15 residues.